A single T cell receptor (beta chain) is shown here with its context. The antigen this receptor binds is unknown. No qualities accompany the bases; no much larger clone lies one base away. The cohort comprised 670 or so healthy bone marrow donors. Cohort members were all nominally healthy when sampled, although unrecorded immune exposures were likely present. The donor was CMV seronegative and belonged to the group of around 350 seronegative cohort members. Every donor gave a peripheral blood sample, and the peripheral blood mononuclear cells from that sample were used for TCR beta sequencing. Genomic DNA extraction from the blood cell samples was performed with the Qiagen DNeasy Blood Extraction Kit. The library was built by means of the immunoSEQ multiplex PCR assay. For the multiplex PCR, a mixture combining 60 forward primers for TCR Vbeta segments and 13 reverse primers for TCR Jbeta segments was used. Amplification of the CDR3 region of rearranged TCR beta genes was performed with a multiplex PCR assay on genomic DNA. The amplified TCR beta libraries were sequenced on the Illumina HiSeq System as 87-base-pair reads. The source study handled its data this way. Across the 500 to 750 repertoires, a later analysis counted approximately 83 million unique TCR beta chains, some 11 million of which were shared by at least two donors. Raw reads were error-corrected and collapsed into unique sequences with a nearest-neighbor algorithm that merged closely related sequences to remove PCR and sequencing errors. CDR3 sequences were aligned to IMGT reference sequences to assign V, D and J gene segments. For a sequence to be retained, a match of at least six nucleotides to both a V gene segment and a J gene segment was required. Rearrangements were classified as productive when the CDR3 lacked stop codons and remained in frame with V and J, and all other rearrangements were classified as non-productive. CDR3 was defined by IMGT convention, running from the second conserved V-encoded cysteine to the conserved J-encoded phenylalanine. Sequences without an unambiguous match to a single V gene segment were excluded from the earlier analysis of 500 to 700 of the donors. An earlier analysis of several hundred of the donors called V segments functional above 56.7% productive rearrangements and segregating when the between-donor standard deviation exceeded 5%. A statistical classification framework was built for diagnosing cytomegalovirus status from the catalog of TCR beta chain sequences. In a later analysis, V and J genes were assigned by comparing TCR nucleotide sequences against IMGT/GENE-DB human TR gene sequences. A later analysis assigned CDR3 sequences and most-parsimonious VDJ recombination scenarios with the TCRdist pipeline. In a later analysis, each TCR beta chain was defined by its CDR3 amino acid sequence together with its V-gene family, and reads without a unique V-gene family were excluded. To address suspected cross-contamination and a sequencing artifact, a later analysis removed a few hundred highly shared, low-generation-probability nucleotide sequences. A later analysis calculated a clonal expansion index for each public chain from normalized within-repertoire ranks of inferred template counts. Generation probabilities in a later analysis came from a VDJ recombination model fitted to out-of-frame rearrangements, and those results were checked against IGoR. Hypergeometric tests were used in a later analysis to score TCR-TCR, TCR-HLA and TCR-CMV co-occurrence, with a repertoire-size bias correction applied to the TCR pairs. False discovery rates were estimated in a later analysis by permuting HLA or CMV assignments 20 times. In a later analysis, co-occurring TCRs were grouped using DBSCAN, with TCRdist sequence similarity added in when clustering inside HLA-allele-positive subsets. Co-occurrence clustering excluded repertoires with fewer than 30,000 or more than 120,000 public chains, plus five with anomalous nucleotide sharing. Imported from immuneACCESS, the table was reduced by TCRdb to in-frame sequences with V and J called. These copies leave out some clones; in studies compared against another copy, an unresolved V gene accounts for under half, and the cause of the remainder is not known. V and J calls and clone size follow that table, whereas D and trimming were derived from the DNA. The sample table shows about 210,000 clones, and roughly 87% are seen once. Of the sample, around 0.99% falls within the top ten clones.

This sample stems from a study of cytomegalovirus exposure and HLA in healthy donors (dated by TCRdb to the late 2010s). Looking at the study overall: According to an earlier analysis of 587 of the donors, about 170 million T cells yielded roughly 110 million unique TCR beta sequences and around 280 Gb of sequence data. An early release that covered about 600 HLA-typed donors contained around 330 gigabases of sequencing data and tens of millions of unique TCR sequences. Among the roughly 430 genotyped donors, around 81% belonged to the genetic ancestry cluster associated with self-reported Caucasian donors. The aim of the study was to test whether cataloging public T cell receptors could identify signatures of past pathogen exposure. The study used immunosequencing to profile the T cell repertoires of 600 to 850 subjects and linked those repertoires to cytomegalovirus serostatus. In addition to the first cohort of around 670 subjects, a separate validation cohort of 120 different subjects was used. To predict cytomegalovirus infection status, the study brought together high-throughput TCR immunosequencing, statistical association of individual TCRs with disease status, and machine learning. To study patterns of TCR occurrence, a later analysis re-analyzed previously published TCR beta repertoires from 550 to 800 donors and added high-resolution HLA genotyping. Rather than drawing on any new phenotypic data, the later analysis identified candidate immune exposures from TCR beta sequences and the way those sequences occurred across donors. To decide whether each TCR beta V gene segment behaved as functional or pseudogenic, an earlier analysis of fewer than 750 of the donors relied on high-throughput TCR beta sequencing. Donor age, sex, ethnicity and CMV serostatus were collected together with the repertoire data. Genome-wide SNP genotypes for about three fifths of the 666 donors were used in a later genetic analysis, which treated that subset as a discovery cohort. All discovery cohort repertoires had been generated using a single sequencing platform. Both class I and class II loci were covered by HLA typing, at four-digit resolution. Typing coverage differed by locus: A, B, C, DRB1 and DQB1 were typed in roughly 629-630 donors, DQA1 in about 500, DPA1 in nearly 610, and DPB1 in 450 to 480. Several DR-DQ haplotypes were handled as single units for association and clustering because linkage in the cohort was strong. Among roughly 400 genotyped donors of the cohort, an average of about 240,000 unique TCR beta nucleotide sequences were sequenced per donor, 15% to 20% of them non-productive. Study-wide conclusions, independent of this receptor: A further reported finding was that TCR beta sequences accurately predicted the HLA-A and HLA-B alleles for most subjects in the first cohort. In the study, some 180 TCR beta chains were listed as associated with cytomegalovirus. Cytomegalovirus status was reported to be diagnosed by the classifier with high specificity and sensitivity in both the original and validation cohorts. Some IMGT-functional V segments, including TRBV6-2 and TRBV6-3, could not be distinguished by the 87-base-pair reads and were therefore excluded. An earlier analysis of 587 of the donors showed that most TCR beta V segments appeared in productive rearrangements either about 90% or about 30% of the time, which broadly matched IMGT annotations. While some public TCRs were present in many individuals, most TCR sequences turned up only very rarely across donors. CMV serostatus was the only immune exposure information available for the cohort. Strong co-occurrence of HLA alleles, especially DR and DQ, made assigning TCR associations to individual alleles difficult. In a later analysis, HLA-associated TCR beta chains showed more clonal expansion and lower generation probabilities than non-associated chains that were equally common. In a later analysis, most CMV-associated TCR beta chains were found to appear HLA-restricted, with HLA associations seemingly driven largely by CMV exposure. Presence/absence analyses assumed roughly uniform sequencing depth across donors, an assumption that may not hold. In vitro tests confirmed that a few of the cytomegalovirus-associated TCR beta chains recognize cytomegalovirus antigens. In this cohort, only TCR beta chains were sequenced, and detectable features were limited by the absence of alpha or paired-chain data. A cluster of highly shared sequence variants was judged likely to represent a technical artifact of the sequencing pipeline. Some 15 rarely observed V segments, including chromosome 9 orphons, were excluded from the earlier analysis of 550 to 700 of the donors because counts were too low. Compared with the roughly 600-donor mean, donors in an Asian-associated ancestry cluster had fewer N-insertions in productive TCRs, according to a later genetic analysis. In a later analysis, TCR association rates were found to vary across HLA loci, with the most associated TCRs seen for DRB1 alleles and the fewest for HLA-C alleles. Several of the top co-occurrence clusters appeared to be linked to parvovirus B19, influenza, CMV and Epstein-Barr virus, according to a later analysis. HLA typing was unavailable for some donors at each locus, so association tests used only the typed subset. The authors suggested that the approach could potentially be extended to other disease states and immunological phenotypes. V-gene and J-gene trimming of TCR beta chains was associated with a missense DCLRE1C variant in a later genetic analysis, and the association was replicated in an independent cohort. At a false discovery rate of 0.05, a later analysis linked under 20,000 TCR beta sequences to specific HLA alleles. Correlated functional status among segregating V segments might be attributable to linkage disequilibrium, but an unknown experimental factor could not be ruled out.

CDR1 MDHEN and CDR2 SYDVKM are derived from the germline V gene. CDR3 length: 18 amino acids, cysteine to phenylalanine. Only the CDR3 region is kept as DNA, spanning 54 bases read in frame from base 1. The junction carries 22 bases between V and J, which are trimmed by 1 base and 4 bases respectively. The receptor was isolated from a boy younger than 10 in good health and CMV-seronegative. Sequencing input: PBMCs. Recombination joined TRBV28 with TRBJ1-2, with the identity of the D gene unclear. The DNA sequence reads TGTGCCAGCAGTTTATATGCCAGAATTGACACTTATCTCTATGGCTACACCTTC. Its protein product is CASSLYARIDTYLYGYTF.